Shown below are 16 T cell receptor beta chains from a single sample sequenced in a study of post-analysis software for immune sequencing data. Findings and limits, study-wide: TRBV segments more frequent in patients than in controls numbered roughly 5 and included TRBV5-6, TRBV5-1 and TRBV20-1.

These receptors are not linked to any known antigen. Presence of unique molecular identifiers characterized the TCR beta cDNA libraries. TCRdb used MiXCR to reprocess the PCR reads, holding one entry per CDR3 protein. The profile covers around 710,000 distinct CDR3 sequences, with 46% appearing a single time and roughly 5.2% taken by the ten largest. Sequenced input: blood. The receptors come from a girl between 10 and 17 years old with multiple sclerosis.

The CDR3 region has the DNA TGTGCCAGCAGGTACAGGGGGGAGACCCAGTTCTTC. Protein sequence: CASRYRGETQFF. This chain connects TRBV6-5 to TRBJ2-1, with 8 bases fitting TRBD1. V was pared by 6 bases and J by 13 bases, with 8 bases of the junction left unmatched. Germline V gene lookup returns CDR1 MNHEY and CDR2 SVGAGI. The CDR3 has 12 residues.

V and J are TRBV4-1 and TRBJ2-2; D might be TRBD1 (6 bases). CDR1 is MGHRA, CDR2 YSYEKL, per germline. V was pared by 4 bases and J by 5 bases, with 11 bases between. The CDR3 consists of 14 residues. In DNA, the CDR3 is TGCGCCAGCAGCCGGGGGCAGGATACCGGGGAGCTGTTTTTT. It is translated as CASSRGQDTGELFF.

This clonotype was seen a few times. The chain recombines TRBV12-3 or TRBV12-4 with TRBJ2-5, with unresolved D. Trimming shortened V by 3 bases and J by 0 bases, and 5 bases separated the two germline ends. This CDR3 is built from 13 residues. The CDR3 is CASSFHYQETQYF. CDR3 DNA: TGTGCCAGCAGTTTTCACTACCAAGAGACCCAGTACTTC.

The chain carries TRBV12-3 or TRBV12-4 and TRBJ1-6; no clear D. V lost 3 bases to trimming and J lost 6 bases, with 12 bases between them. This CDR3 comprises 15 residues. CDR3 sequence reads: CASSFSGETNSPLHF. As DNA, the CDR3 is TGTGCCAGCAGTTTTTCCGGGGAGACTAATTCACCCCTCCACTTT.

This rearrangement joins TRBV20-1 to TRBJ2-7, with a possible D match to TRBD1 (6 bases). The CDR3 extends over 14 amino acids. V was trimmed by 6 bases and J by 0 bases, leaving 15 bases between them. CDR1 and CDR2 (germline): DFQATT, SNEGSKA (reference sequence). CDR3 amino acids: CSAERGTLSYEQYF. In DNA, the CDR3 is TGCAGTGCAGAGAGGGGGACACTCTCCTACGAGCAGTACTTC.

The gene calls are TRBV29-1 and TRBJ2-1; D might be TRBD2 (6 bases). The ends were cut back, 2 bases at V and 3 bases at J, with 17 bases in the middle. The CDR3 sequence is 16 residues long. In germline, CDR1 is SQVTM, CDR2 ANQGSEA. The CDR3 DNA follows: TGCAGCGTTGAACTTGGCGGGGAGGAGCTCTACAATGAGCAGTTCTTC. It is translated as CSVELGGEELYNEQFF.

V usage is TRBV15 and J usage is TRBJ2-5; D is undetermined. V lost 3 bases to trimming and J lost 0 bases, with 5 bases between them. The CDR3 contains 13 residues. CDR1 is LNHNV, CDR2 YYDKDF, per germline (reference sequence). CDR3 nucleotide sequence: TGTGCCACCAGCAGGAGCGACCAAGAGACCCAGTACTTC. It yields the protein CATSRSDQETQYF.

The chain joins TRBV5-1 to TRBJ2-3; D is possibly TRBD2 (6 bases). Germline-derived CDR1 and CDR2 are SGHRS and YFSETQ. The V and J ends lost 0 bases and 0 bases respectively, with 11 bases between them. The CDR3 is made up of 16 amino acids. CDR3 in DNA: TGCGCCAGCAGCTTGGGCGGGAACCCTAGCACAGATACGCAGTATTTT. The encoded protein is CASSLGGNPSTDTQYF.

The chain links TRBV30 to TRBJ1-2; TRBD1 might be the D (6 bases). Germline V gene lookup returns CDR1 GTSNPN and CDR2 SVGIG (reference sequence). CDR3 length: 13 amino acids. Deletions cut 8 bases from V and 4 bases from J, with 17 bases between. In nucleotides, the CDR3 is TGTGCCGAGGAGCGGGACACGAGCTATGGCTACACCTTC. Amino acid sequence: CAEERDTSYGYTF.

The gene calls are TRBV20-1 and TRBJ2-1; D tentatively reads TRBD1 or TRBD2 (6 bases each). This CDR3 comprises 13 residues. The V and J ends lost 5 bases and 4 bases respectively, with 12 bases between them. Germline CDR1 DFQATT, CDR2 SNEGSKA (reference sequence). Written as DNA, the CDR3 is TGCAGTGCTCGGCGGGACACTTACAATGAGCAGTTCTTC. This encodes CSARRDTYNEQFF.

This clonotype appeared a few times. CDR3 residues: CSVGLQGETDTQYF. The CDR3 DNA reads TGCAGCGTTGGATTGCAGGGGGAAACAGATACGCAGTATTTT. The J gene is TRBJ2-3, the V gene TRBV29-1; TRBD1 matches 7 bases. J gave up 3 bases and V 4 bases, and 7 bases lay outside the gene matches. The V gene's germline CDR1 is SQVTM and CDR2 ANQGSEA. CDR3 length equals 14 residues.

The V call is TRBV20-1, the J call TRBJ2-4, with D tentatively TRBD2 (6 bases). V lost 1 base and J 13 bases, leaving 20 bases between the germline ends. The CDR3 totals 14 residues. Germline CDR1 is DFQATT and CDR2 is SNEGSKA (reference sequence). CDR3 amino acids: CSARVGKRVDEQYF. In DNA form, the CDR3 reads TGCAGTGCTAGAGTGGGGAAGCGGGTAGATGAGCAGTACTTC.

The CDR3, as DNA: TGTGCCAGCAGCGAAAGAGGGGGCACTGAAGCTTTCTTT. Its translation: CASSERGGTEAFF. This sequence joins TRBV7-3 and TRBJ1-1; possibly TRBD1 for D (6 bases). CDR1 is SGHTA and CDR2 is FQGTGA in the germline V gene. This CDR3 is built from 13 residues. The V gene lost 5 bases and the J gene lost 4 bases, with 11 bases spanning the gap.

The gene calls are TRBV7-9 and TRBJ2-1; TRBD2 matches 12 bases. V shed 8 bases, J shed 3 bases, and the junction held 11 bases outside the gene matches. CDR3 length: 17 residues. Germline V lookup: CDR1 SEHNR, CDR2 FQNEAQ (reference sequence). CDR3: CASGPGLAGSYYNEQFF. Here the CDR3 DNA reads TGTGCCAGCGGACCAGGACTAGCGGGATCCTACTACAATGAGCAGTTCTTC.

This clonotype was found a few times. This chain uses TRBV29-1 with TRBJ2-7; possible D gene TRBD2, 5 bases. Germline assignment: CDR1 SQVTM and CDR2 ANQGSEA. V was shortened by 8 bases and J by 7 bases, with 18 bases between the two germline ends. The CDR3 loop spans 12 amino acids. CDR3 in DNA: TGCAGCCCCCGACTGGCCTCGGGGGAGCAGTACTTC. Translation gives CSPRLASGEQYF.

The chain employs TRBV7-9 and TRBJ2-1; 7 bases match TRBD2. The trim removed 5 bases at V and 15 bases at J, leaving 7 bases unmatched. This CDR3 region has 11 residues. Per the germline V gene, CDR1 is SEHNR and CDR2 is FQNEAQ (reference sequence). CDR3 residues: CASSLGGRAFF. CDR3 DNA sequence: TGTGCCAGCAGCCTAGGCGGGAGAGCGTTCTTC.